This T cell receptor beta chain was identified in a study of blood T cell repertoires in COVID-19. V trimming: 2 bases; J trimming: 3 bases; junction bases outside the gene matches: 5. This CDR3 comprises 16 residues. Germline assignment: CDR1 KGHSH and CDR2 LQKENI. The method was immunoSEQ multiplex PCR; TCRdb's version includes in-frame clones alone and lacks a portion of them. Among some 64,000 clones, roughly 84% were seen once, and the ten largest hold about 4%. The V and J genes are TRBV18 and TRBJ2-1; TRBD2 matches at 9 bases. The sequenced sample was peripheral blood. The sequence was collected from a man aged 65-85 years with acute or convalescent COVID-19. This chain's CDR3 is CASSPNLAGSYNEQFF. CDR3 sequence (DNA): TGTGCCAGCTCACCAAACCTAGCGGGGAGCTACAATGAGCAGTTCTTC.